What follows is one T cell receptor (beta chain) and its context. Its antigen is not identified. Germline loops: CDR1 SQVTM, CDR2 ANQGSEA. The CDR3 has 19 residues. This entry belongs to a study of CXCR3-negative and CXCR3-positive naive CD8 T cells. Study-level results: High diversity, comparable across both naive subsets, contrasted with much lower diversity in memory CD8+ cells.

TRB cDNA was prepared as libraries by UMI-labeled 5' RACE. Using the 5' RACE reads, TCRdb records one entry per CDR3 protein without DNA. Its clone listing holds around 56,000 distinct CDR3 sequences. Sorting was done in triplicate for each CD8+ T cell subset (roughly 300,000 cells each). The chain is built from TRBV29-1 and TRBJ2-3; TCRdb returns TRBD1, unconfirmable since there is no DNA. This TCR came from a human donor in good health. Some clones in this sample may be carry-over from other donors' samples. The sequenced material came from naive CXCR3- CD8+ T cells from blood. Described subset: CD45RO-CCR7+CD27+CD95- naive CD8+ T cells lacking CXCR3 (TNR3-). CDR3 amino acids: CSAAQAPDVWATSTDTQYF.